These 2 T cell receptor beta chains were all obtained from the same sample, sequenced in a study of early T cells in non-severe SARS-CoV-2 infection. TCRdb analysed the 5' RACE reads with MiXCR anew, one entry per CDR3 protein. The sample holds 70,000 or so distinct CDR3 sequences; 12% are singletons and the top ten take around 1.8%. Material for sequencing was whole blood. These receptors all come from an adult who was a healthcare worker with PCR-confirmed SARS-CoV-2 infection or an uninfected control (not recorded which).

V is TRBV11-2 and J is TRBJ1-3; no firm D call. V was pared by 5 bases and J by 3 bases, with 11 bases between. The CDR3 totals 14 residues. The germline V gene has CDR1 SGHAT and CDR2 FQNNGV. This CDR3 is CASSPNAFGNTIYF. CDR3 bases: TGTGCCAGCAGCCCCAACGCGTTTGGAAACACCATATATTTT.

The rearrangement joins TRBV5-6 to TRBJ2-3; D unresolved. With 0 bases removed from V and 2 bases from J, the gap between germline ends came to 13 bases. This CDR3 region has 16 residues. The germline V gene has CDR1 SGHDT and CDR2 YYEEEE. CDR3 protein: CASSLVRAATTDTQYF. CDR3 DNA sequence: TGTGCCAGCAGCTTGGTAAGAGCAGCTACCACAGATACGCAGTATTTT.